The clone carrying this T cell receptor beta chain came up a few times. What it binds is unknown. Aged about 6 to 100, donors were systemically healthy Caucasians from Russia. Primed by a sample-barcoded 5' primer and a J-beta primer mix, a second PCR proceeded for 7 to 11 cycles. Every cDNA molecule carried a tag from a template-switch adaptor bearing 12 random nucleotides. MiXCR, applied by TCRdb to the 5' RACE reads, yields one record per CDR3 protein. The sample holds about 780,000 distinct CDR3 sequences, 46% seen once. This entry is derived from a study of blood T cells in healthy people across ages. Findings and caveats of the study: Higher diversity and more naive CD4+ cells were features of long-lived donors, compared to aged donors.

The origin of this receptor is a man older than 75 in good health. The sample was blood.

CDR3 in amino acids: CASRETGPSYEQYF. In DNA, the CDR3 is TGCGCCAGCAGAGAGACGGGTCCATCCTACGAGCAGTACTTC. The chain recombines TRBV5-1 with TRBJ2-7, with D unclear. Trimming removed 5 bases from V and 1 base from J, with 13 bases in between. Germline values: CDR1 SGHRS, CDR2 YFSETQ. The CDR3 consists of 14 residues. Drawing the rest from reference TRBV5-1 and TRBJ2-7, the complete variable domain is KAGVTQTPRYLIKTRGQQVTLSCSPISGHRSVSWYQQTPGQGLQFLFEYFSETQRNKGNFPGRFSGRQFSNSRSEMNVSTLELGDSALYLCASRETGPSYEQYFGPGTRLTVT.